A selection of T cell receptor beta chains follows, all from one sample in a study of radiation and T cells in renal cell carcinoma. Produced via immunoSEQ multiplex PCR; TCRdb's table is partial and in-frame only. The sample gives 130,000 to 150,000 clones, about 87% of which show up once; 4.1% is in the top ten. Sequenced here: blood, sampled from a patient whose treatment included radiotherapy and nephrectomy. The receptors come from a woman in her 70s with renal cell carcinoma. Each CDR3 is given with its conserved first and last residue. D genes are given only for firm matches. Not all rows give a size; the values are once, few, many and, for expanded clones, a class.

d_gene: TRBD2
abundance: once
v_gene: TRBV11-3
j_gene: TRBJ2-7
CDR3nt: TGTGCCAGCAGCTTAATGTTTAGCGGGGGGGCGAGCTCCTACGAGCAGTACTTC
CDR3aa: CASSLMFSGGASSYEQYF

d_gene: TRBD1
abundance: NA
v_gene: TRBV7-2
j_gene: TRBJ1-2
CDR3nt: TGTGCCAGCAACCGACAGGGGGCAGGAGGCTACACCTTC
CDR3aa: CASNRQGAGGYTF

d_gene: NA
abundance: NA
v_gene: TRBV4-2
j_gene: TRBJ1-2
CDR3nt: TGTGCCAGCAGCCAAGATGGGAGGATGATATACGGCTACACCTTC
CDR3aa: CASSQDGRMIYGYTF

d_gene: NA
abundance: NA
v_gene: TRBV10-3
j_gene: TRBJ1-5
CDR3nt: TGTGCCATCAGTGATGGGAGCAATCAGCCCCAGCATTTT
CDR3aa: CAISDGSNQPQHF

d_gene: TRBD2
abundance: NA
v_gene: TRBV11-2
j_gene: TRBJ2-5
CDR3nt: TGTGCCAGCAGCTTTAGGACTAGCGGGGACACCCTCCATGAGACCCAGTACTTC
CDR3aa: CASSFRTSGDTLHETQYF

d_gene: TRBD1
abundance: NA
v_gene: TRBV6-6
j_gene: TRBJ1-1
CDR3nt: TGTGCCAGCAGTTACGGGCAGGGGGGGAACACTGAAGCTTTCTTT
CDR3aa: CASSYGQGGNTEAFF

d_gene: TRBD1
abundance: NA
v_gene: TRBV6-1
j_gene: TRBJ1-4
CDR3nt: TGTGCCAGCAGTGAATACAGGGGCGGACTGTTTTTT
CDR3aa: CASSEYRGGLFF

d_gene: NA
abundance: NA
v_gene: TRBV2
j_gene: TRBJ1-1
CDR3nt: TGTGCCAGCAGTCCCTGGACAGTTAACACTGAAGCTTTCTTT
CDR3aa: CASSPWTVNTEAFF

d_gene: NA
abundance: NA
v_gene: TRBV7-9
j_gene: TRBJ1-2
CDR3nt: TGTGCCAGCAGCTTATCGCGGGGAGAGGACTATGGCTACACCTTC
CDR3aa: CASSLSRGEDYGYTF

d_gene: NA
abundance: NA
v_gene: TRBV6-5
j_gene: TRBJ1-1
CDR3nt: TGTGCCAGCAGTTACTCGGGCACCTCTCGGTGGGCTTTCTTT
CDR3aa: CASSYSGTSRWAFF

d_gene: NA
abundance: NA
v_gene: TRBV7-9
j_gene: TRBJ2-5
CDR3nt: TGTGCCAGCAGATACGGGAGCCAGACCCAGTACTTC
CDR3aa: CASRYGSQTQYF

d_gene: NA
abundance: NA
v_gene: TRBV5-4
j_gene: TRBJ1-1
CDR3nt: TGTGCCAGCAGCTTCAAGGCAGGTCCGAACACTGAAGCTTTCTTT
CDR3aa: CASSFKAGPNTEAFF

d_gene: TRBD1
abundance: NA
v_gene: TRBV5-1
j_gene: TRBJ1-1
CDR3nt: TGCGCCAGCAGCTTGGGAAGGGACAGGGTTGAGAACACTGAAGCTTTCTTT
CDR3aa: CASSLGRDRVENTEAFF

d_gene: TRBD1
abundance: NA
v_gene: TRBV30
j_gene: TRBJ2-7
CDR3nt: TGTGCCTCCTCCCGACAGGGTGGCTACGAGCAGTACTTC
CDR3aa: CASSRQGGYEQYF

d_gene: TRBD1
abundance: NA
v_gene: TRBV30
j_gene: TRBJ1-2
CDR3nt: TGTGCCTGGGAACAGGGGTCCTATGGCTACACCTTC
CDR3aa: CAWEQGSYGYTF